The rows below give T cell receptor beta chains drawn from one sample of a study of beta chain features in type 1 diabetes. Generated by immunoSEQ multiplex PCR, the TCRdb table keeps only in-frame clones and is missing some. Of 150,000 to 200,000 clones listed, roughly 10% are singletons. Sequenced input: central memory CD4+ T cells from blood. These receptors were obtained from a woman aged 30 to 39 with type 1 diabetes. CDR3s include the opening cysteine and the closing phenylalanine or tryptophan. D genes are given only for firm matches. Clone size is not always given. Where it is, it says once, few, many or a class for expanded clones.

size: NA; J: TRBJ2-2; D: NA; V: TRBV6-6; CDR3: CASSTDTANTGELFF; DNA: TGTGCCAGCAGTACAGACACAGCGAACACCGGGGAGCTGTTTTTT
size: NA; J: TRBJ2-1; D: NA; V: TRBV30; CDR3: CAWSVSRDFLPWNEQFF; DNA: TGTGCCTGGAGTGTTTCCCGGGATTTCCTTCCTTGGAATGAGCAGTTCTTC
size: few; J: TRBJ2-7; D: TRBD2; V: TRBV7-9; CDR3: CASSLGSGRFYEQYF; DNA: TGTGCCAGCAGCTTGGGTAGCGGGAGGTTCTACGAGCAGTACTTC
size: NA; J: TRBJ2-7; D: TRBD2; V: TRBV6-5; CDR3: CASSPRLAGGYEQYF; DNA: TGTGCCAGCAGCCCCCGACTAGCGGGAGGCTACGAGCAGTACTTC
size: few; J: TRBJ2-5; D: TRBD2; V: TRBV15; CDR3: CATSIFEAGTQETQYF; DNA: TGTGCCACCAGCATTTTTGAAGCGGGGACCCAAGAGACCCAGTACTTC
size: few; J: TRBJ1-2; D: TRBD1; V: TRBV28; CDR3: CASTRTGGLTDGYTF; DNA: TGTGCCAGCACCCGAACAGGGGGGCTGACAGATGGCTACACCTTC
size: NA; J: TRBJ2-1; D: TRBD1; V: TRBV5-1; CDR3: CASKALTGGNEQFF; DNA: TGCGCCAGCAAGGCTTTAACAGGGGGCAATGAGCAGTTCTTC
size: NA; J: TRBJ2-3; D: NA; V: TRBV6-4; CDR3: CASRPGASTDTQYF; DNA: TGTGCCAGCAGACCGGGAGCTAGCACAGATACGCAGTATTTT
size: few; J: TRBJ1-3; D: NA; V: TRBV28; CDR3: CASSLSYRVGNTIYF; DNA: TGTGCCAGCAGTTTGTCCTACAGGGTTGGAAACACCATATATTTT
size: few; J: TRBJ1-2; D: TRBD1; V: TRBV5-1; CDR3: CASSLETGGVDGYTF; DNA: TGCGCCAGCAGCTTGGAGACAGGGGGCGTAGATGGCTACACCTTC